The rows below give T cell receptor beta chains drawn from one sample of a study of cytomegalovirus exposure and HLA in healthy donors. Profiled with immunoSEQ multiplex PCR; TCRdb holds only in-frame clones, not every one. The sample table sets out 80,000 or so clones. Sequencing input: PBMCs. The receptors come from a woman in her 30s in good health and CMV-seronegative. The CDR3 runs from the conserved cysteine through the conserved F or W. A D gene is named only where the DNA matches it firmly.

v_call: TRBV7-2; d_call: NA; j_call: TRBJ2-2; cdr3_aa: CASSIQGELNTGELFF; cdr3_nt: TGTGCCAGCAGCATACAGGGTGAATTGAACACCGGGGAGCTGTTTTTT
v_call: TRBV6-5; d_call: NA; j_call: TRBJ2-5; cdr3_aa: CASSYNGQETQYF; cdr3_nt: TGTGCCAGCAGTTACAACGGGCAAGAGACCCAGTACTTC
v_call: TRBV27; d_call: TRBD1; j_call: TRBJ2-1; cdr3_aa: CASSWAGGSDNEQFF; cdr3_nt: TGTGCCAGCAGTTGGGCAGGGGGCTCCGACAATGAGCAGTTCTTC
v_call: TRBV5-1; d_call: TRBD2; j_call: TRBJ2-7; cdr3_aa: CASSGAGTNSYEQYF; cdr3_nt: TGCGCCAGCAGCGGAGCCGGGACTAACTCCTACGAGCAGTACTTC
v_call: TRBV7-8; d_call: NA; j_call: TRBJ1-2; cdr3_aa: CASSLGRDNYGYTF; cdr3_nt: TGTGCCAGCAGCTTAGGACGGGATAACTATGGCTACACCTTC
v_call: TRBV30; d_call: NA; j_call: TRBJ1-1; cdr3_aa: CAWSVLRNTEAFF; cdr3_nt: TGTGCCTGGAGTGTACTCCGCAACACTGAAGCTTTCTTT
v_call: TRBV5-4; d_call: TRBD1; j_call: TRBJ2-7; cdr3_aa: CASSSGVGTGSYEQYF; cdr3_nt: TGTGCCAGCAGCTCGGGGGTAGGGACAGGGAGCTACGAGCAGTACTTC
v_call: TRBV6-1; d_call: NA; j_call: TRBJ1-2; cdr3_aa: CASTVGQGYGYTF; cdr3_nt: TGTGCCAGCACTGTAGGACAAGGCTATGGCTACACCTTC
v_call: TRBV11-2; d_call: NA; j_call: TRBJ2-1; cdr3_aa: CASSLVGRGSEQFF; cdr3_nt: TGTGCCAGCAGCTTAGTTGGTCGCGGCAGTGAGCAGTTCTTC
v_call: TRBV28; d_call: TRBD2; j_call: TRBJ2-3; cdr3_aa: CATLAGITDTQYF; cdr3_nt: TGTGCCACACTAGCGGGCATAACAGATACGCAGTATTTT
v_call: TRBV28; d_call: TRBD1; j_call: TRBJ1-2; cdr3_aa: CASSFRTGNYGYTF; cdr3_nt: TGTGCCAGCAGTTTTAGGACAGGGAACTATGGCTACACCTTC
v_call: TRBV30; d_call: NA; j_call: TRBJ1-4; cdr3_aa: CAWSVLPRGSEKLFF; cdr3_nt: TGTGCCTGGAGTGTACTCCCCCGAGGGAGTGAAAAACTGTTTTTT
v_call: TRBV6-1; d_call: TRBD1; j_call: TRBJ2-7; cdr3_aa: CASSGARGTGVYEQYF; cdr3_nt: TGTGCCAGCAGTGGAGCCAGGGGGACAGGGGTCTACGAGCAGTACTTC
v_call: TRBV7-9; d_call: NA; j_call: TRBJ1-1; cdr3_aa: CASSPPLGAAFF; cdr3_nt: TGTGCCAGCAGCCCCCCCCTGGGGGCGGCTTTCTTT
v_call: TRBV30; d_call: NA; j_call: TRBJ1-1; cdr3_aa: CAWSAAEAFF; cdr3_nt: TGTGCCTGGAGTGCGGCTGAAGCTTTCTTT
v_call: TRBV6-1; d_call: NA; j_call: TRBJ1-2; cdr3_aa: CASSEAEWSGRRGYTF; cdr3_nt: TGTGCCAGCAGTGAAGCGGAATGGAGTGGTAGAAGGGGCTACACCTTC
v_call: TRBV10-3; d_call: TRBD2; j_call: TRBJ2-7; cdr3_aa: CATSYGGSSYEQYF; cdr3_nt: TGTGCCACTTCCTATGGCGGGAGCTCCTACGAGCAGTACTTC
v_call: TRBV7-2; d_call: NA; j_call: TRBJ1-1; cdr3_aa: CASSKGVGGAFF; cdr3_nt: TGTGCCAGCAGCAAAGGGGTCGGTGGAGCTTTCTTT
v_call: TRBV11-3; d_call: TRBD1; j_call: TRBJ1-2; cdr3_aa: CASSLHTGANGYTF; cdr3_nt: TGTGCCAGCAGCTTACATACAGGGGCGAATGGCTACACCTTC
v_call: TRBV19; d_call: TRBD1; j_call: TRBJ2-3; cdr3_aa: CASSGQGTDTQYF; cdr3_nt: TGTGCCAGTAGCGGACAGGGCACAGATACGCAGTATTTT
v_call: TRBV6-5; d_call: NA; j_call: TRBJ1-2; cdr3_aa: CASSYAHPATGGYTF; cdr3_nt: TGTGCCAGCAGTTACGCCCATCCCGCGACGGGAGGCTACACCTTC
v_call: TRBV27; d_call: TRBD2; j_call: TRBJ2-7; cdr3_aa: CASSLRAGYSYEQYF; cdr3_nt: TGTGCCAGCAGTCTCCGAGCGGGGTACTCCTACGAGCAGTACTTC
v_call: TRBV30; d_call: TRBD1; j_call: TRBJ1-1; cdr3_aa: CAGTKGGDTEAFF; cdr3_nt: TGTGCCGGGACAAAAGGGGGCGACACTGAAGCTTTCTTT
v_call: TRBV18; d_call: NA; j_call: TRBJ1-5; cdr3_aa: CASSPGGDHQPQHF; cdr3_nt: TGTGCCAGCTCCCCAGGCGGGGACCATCAGCCCCAGCATTTT
v_call: TRBV2; d_call: NA; j_call: TRBJ1-4; cdr3_aa: CASSSRPSGEKLFF; cdr3_nt: TGTGCCAGCAGCTCCCGGCCCTCGGGTGAAAAACTGTTTTTT
v_call: TRBV6-1; d_call: NA; j_call: TRBJ1-2; cdr3_aa: CASSEGGIGYTF; cdr3_nt: TGTGCCAGCAGTGAGGGGGGGATCGGCTACACCTTC